These 30 T cell receptor beta chains share one sample of origin, sequenced in a study of T cell responses to AZD1222 COVID-19 vaccine. Sequencing was performed with immunoSEQ multiplex PCR; in TCRdb, only in-frame clones are kept and a portion is missing. The table records around 120,000 clones, around 92% of them present only once. The sample was peripheral blood, taken 28 days after the second AZD1222 dose. The source is an adult who received the AZD1222 COVID-19 vaccine.

The chain uses TRBV11-2 and TRBJ1-6, with 8 bases lining up with TRBD1. Germline V lookup: CDR1 SGHAT, CDR2 FQNNGV. V was pared by 1 base and J by 0 bases, with 5 bases of the junction left unmatched. The CDR3 runs 18 residues. Written as DNA, the CDR3 is TGTGCCAGCAGCTTAGCGGCAGGGGGCCCCTCCTATAATTCACCCCTCCACTTT. As protein: CASSLAAGGPSYNSPLHF.

V gene TRBV11-2 combines with J gene TRBJ1-1; TRBD1 is a possible D gene (5 bases). Deletions cut 1 base from V and 5 bases from J, with 8 bases between. CDR1 is SGHAT and CDR2 is FQNNGV in the germline V gene. This CDR3 contains 13 residues. In nucleotides, the CDR3 is TGTGCCAGCAGCTTAGCGGGGCCAACTGAAGCTTTCTTT. Its protein is CASSLAGPTEAFF.

V usage is TRBV7-2 and J usage is TRBJ1-4, with 7 bases aligning to TRBD1. This CDR3 is 14 amino acids long. Germline CDR1 SGHTA, CDR2 FQGNSA. With V trimmed by 5 bases and J by 4 bases, 4 bases remained unmatched. DNA of the CDR3: TGTGCCAGCAGCCTTGGACAGGTTAATGAAAAACTGTTTTTT. As protein: CASSLGQVNEKLFF.

The chain combines TRBV3-1 (or the pseudogene TRBV3-2) with TRBJ1-4, with 9 bases lining up with TRBD1. CDR1 and CDR2 (germline): LGHDT, YNNKEL (reference sequence). With 5 bases clipped from V and 7 bases from J, the junction kept 5 bases outside the gene matches. The CDR3 runs 14 residues. DNA of the CDR3: TGTGCCAGCAGCGCGGGACAGGGTCCTGAAAAACTGTTTTTT. Protein sequence: CASSAGQGPEKLFF.

The rearrangement joins TRBV7-2 to TRBJ2-3; TRBD2 matches at 12 bases. V lost 4 bases, J lost 6 bases, and 2 bases stayed unmatched. Germline CDR1 is SGHTA and CDR2 is FQGNSA. CDR3 length: 14 amino acids. Here the CDR3 DNA reads TGTGCCAGCAGCTGGACTAGCGGGGATGATACGCAGTATTTT. This sequence encodes CASSWTSGDDTQYF.

V is TRBV19 and J is TRBJ1-3, with 7 bases fitting TRBD1. After removal of 5 bases from V and 1 base from J, the junction contained 2 bases not matched to a gene. Germline CDR1 is LNHDA and CDR2 is SQIVND (reference sequence). This CDR3 is built from 14 residues. CDR3 amino acids: CASSRDRSGNTIYF. Here the CDR3 DNA reads TGTGCCAGTAGTCGGGACAGATCTGGAAACACCATATATTTT.

This chain joins TRBV28 and TRBJ1-5; D gene ambiguous. Germline V gene lookup returns CDR1 MDHEN and CDR2 SYDVKM. This CDR3 spans 14 amino acids. Trimming left V 5 bases short and J 3 bases short, with 11 bases between. CDR3 region: CASSLQDHNQPQHF. The CDR3 DNA sequence: TGTGCCAGCAGTCTACAAGATCACAATCAGCCCCAGCATTTT.

The chain carries TRBV5-5 and TRBJ2-1; D is tentatively TRBD1 or TRBD2 (5 bases each). The CDR3 spans 16 residues. The germline V gene has CDR1 SGHKS and CDR2 YYEKEE (reference sequence). Between the trimmed V and J ends, which lost 3 bases and 4 bases, there was a span of 17 bases. The CDR3 sequence is CASSWDLGVGYNEQFF. The DNA of the CDR3 is TGTGCCAGCAGCTGGGATCTGGGGGTGGGATACAATGAGCAGTTCTTC.

This chain connects TRBV7-2 to TRBJ1-1; D call uncertain. The CDR3 has 16 residues. In germline, CDR1 is SGHTA, CDR2 FQGNSA. Trimming cost V 1 base and J 3 bases, with 15 bases left between them. CDR3 bases: TGTGCCAGCAGCTTAGAATTTTCGGGGAAGGACACTGAAGCTTTCTTT. Amino acids: CASSLEFSGKDTEAFF. Filled out from reference TRBV7-2 and TRBJ1-1, the complete variable domain reads GAGVSQSPSNKVTEKGKDVELRCDPISGHTALYWYRQSLGQGLEFLIYFQGNSAPDKSGLPSDRFSAERTGGSVSTLTIQRTQQEDSAVYLCASSLEFSGKDTEAFFGQGTRLTVV.

V gene TRBV6-5 combines with J gene TRBJ2-2; TRBD1 matches 7 bases. This CDR3 is 14 amino acids long. V lost 6 bases, J lost 1 base, and 2 bases stayed unmatched. Germline-derived CDR1 and CDR2 are MNHEY and SVGAGI. CDR3 sequence: CASSRTGNTGELFF. The CDR3 region has the DNA TGTGCCAGCAGCAGGACAGGGAACACCGGGGAGCTGTTTTTT.

The chain employs TRBV4-2 and TRBJ1-6; no definite D call. The CDR3 is 15 residues long. Per germline, CDR1 LGHNA and CDR2 YNFKEQ. With 0 bases removed from V and 14 bases from J, the gap between germline ends came to 17 bases. CDR3 sequence reads: CASSQDNRGTSTLHF. As DNA, the CDR3 is TGTGCCAGCAGCCAAGATAACCGGGGTACTAGCACCCTCCACTTT.

V usage is TRBV4-1 and J usage is TRBJ2-7; TRBD2 matches at 15 bases. The CDR3 runs to 18 residues. After removal of 5 bases from V and 3 bases from J, the junction contained 11 bases not matched to a gene. The germline V gene encodes CDR1 MGHRA and CDR2 YSYEKL. DNA of the CDR3: TGCGCCAGCAGCAATACGGGACTAGCGGGGGGTGCACACTACGAGCAGTACTTC. Its protein is CASSNTGLAGGAHYEQYF.

The DNA of the CDR3 is TGCGCCAGCAGCCTTGACGGAACGGGGCGGGCCGGGGGTAGACTGTTTTTT. This sequence encodes CASSLDGTGRAGGRLFF. The chain couples TRBV4-1 to TRBJ1-4; tentative D call: TRBD1 (5 bases). Germline CDR1 and CDR2: MGHRA and YSYEKL. The CDR3 spans 17 residues. V was cut by 4 bases and J by 13 bases, with 28 bases left in between.

The V call is TRBV19, the J call TRBJ2-7, with D possibly matching TRBD1 (6 bases). V was pared by 6 bases and J by 0 bases, with 15 bases between. Germline values: CDR1 LNHDA, CDR2 SQIVND (reference sequence). This CDR3 comprises 15 residues. CDR3 protein: CASRAEDRGSYEQYF. The CDR3 DNA is TGTGCCAGTAGGGCCGAGGACAGAGGCTCCTACGAGCAGTACTTC.

The V gene is TRBV9, the J gene TRBJ2-2; 9 bases are a match to TRBD1. From germline, CDR1 is SGDLS and CDR2 YYNGEE. V trimming: 1 base; J trimming: 5 bases; junction bases outside the gene matches: 6. The CDR3 runs 16 residues. The CDR3 is CASSVSGQGYTGELFF. In DNA, the CDR3 is TGTGCCAGCAGCGTATCGGGACAGGGATATACCGGGGAGCTGTTTTTT.

This chain joins TRBV5-1 and TRBJ1-4; weak D call: TRBD1 (5 bases). The V end was cut by 0 bases, the J end by 7 bases, with 10 bases between. The CDR3 contains 14 residues. Germline CDR1 reads SGHRS; CDR2 reads YFSETQ. CDR3 DNA sequence: TGCGCCAGCAGCTTGGGGGGCGAAGGTGAAAAACTGTTTTTT. Translated: CASSLGGEGEKLFF.

Here the CDR3 reads CASREGQGRDNSPLHF. CDR3 nucleotides: TGTGCCAGCAGGGAGGGACAGGGGCGGGATAATTCACCCCTCCACTTT. V usage is TRBV7-6 and J usage is TRBJ1-6, with 10 bases identical to TRBD1. Germline V CDR1 and CDR2: SGHVS, FNYEAQ. The CDR3 length is 16 residues. The V and J ends lost 6 bases and 5 bases, in that order; junction bases with no gene match: 7.

This clone was counted a single time. The CDR3 spells CASSIRTGGRLTYNEQFF. DNA for the CDR3: TGTGCCAGCAGCATACGAACAGGGGGCCGTCTCACCTACAATGAGCAGTTCTTC. J is TRBJ2-1 and V is TRBV7-6, with TRBD1 identical over 9 bases. Trimming cost V 5 bases and J 2 bases; bases outside gene matches: 13. Per germline, CDR1 SGHVS and CDR2 FNYEAQ. There are 18 residues in the CDR3.

The chain has TRBV6-6 and TRBJ1-1, with 9 nucleotides matching TRBD1. The length of the CDR3 is 14 residues. Germline V gene data show CDR1 as MNHNY and CDR2 as SVGAGI (reference sequence). V gave up 5 bases and J gave up 4 bases; unmatched junction bases: 5. Here the CDR3 DNA reads TGTGCCAGCAGTCGGACAGGGGCGGCCACTGAAGCTTTCTTT. It yields the protein CASSRTGAATEAFF.

In this sample, this clone turned up once. This rearrangement joins TRBV7-9 to TRBJ2-7, with 7 bases aligning to TRBD1. Trimming at V came to 5 bases and at J to 2 bases, leaving 6 bases not matched to a gene. Germline CDR1 reads SEHNR; CDR2 reads FQNEAQ (reference sequence). The CDR3 contains 14 residues. The CDR3 here is CASSPPGQPYEQYF. The CDR3 DNA reads TGTGCCAGCAGCCCTCCGGGACAGCCCTACGAGCAGTACTTC. The whole variable domain, filled in from reference TRBV7-9 and TRBJ2-7, reads DTGVSQNPRHKITKRGQNVTFRCDPISEHNRLYWYRQTLGQGPEFLTYFQNEAQLEKSRLLSDRFSAERPKGSFSTLEIQRTEQGDSAMYLCASSPPGQPYEQYFGPGTRLTVT.

V is TRBV7-6 and J is TRBJ2-7; 10 nucleotides align to TRBD2. The CDR3 contains 17 residues. With V trimmed by 5 bases and J by 8 bases, 18 bases remained unmatched. Per the germline V gene, CDR1 is SGHVS and CDR2 is FNYEAQ. The CDR3 DNA reads TGTGCCAGCAGCCCGATGGGGACTAGCGACGATAAAGTAAAGCAGTACTTC. It specifies CASSPMGTSDDKVKQYF.

The chain joins TRBV11-1 to TRBJ2-1; 10 bases align to TRBD2. This CDR3 comprises 16 residues. The V and J ends lost 0 bases and 5 bases, in that order; junction bases with no gene match: 4. The germline CDR1 and CDR2 sequences are SGHAT and FQDESV (reference sequence). The CDR3 sequence: CASSLALAGVDNEQFF. CDR3 DNA: TGTGCCAGCAGCTTAGCGCTAGCGGGGGTGGACAATGAGCAGTTCTTC.

This chain joins TRBV19 and TRBJ2-7, with D tentatively TRBD1 (6 bases). CDR1 LNHDA and CDR2 SQIVND come from the germline V gene (reference sequence). The V and J ends lost 8 bases and 2 bases respectively, with 16 bases between them. This CDR3 has 14 residues. The DNA of the CDR3 is TGTGCCAGTGGGGCATACAGGGAGACCTACGAGCAGTACTTC. It encodes CASGAYRETYEQYF.

V is TRBV5-1 and J is TRBJ2-7; TRBD1 or TRBD2 may be the D gene (5 bases each). The germline V gene encodes CDR1 SGHRS and CDR2 YFSETQ. The ends were cut back, 2 bases at V and 6 bases at J, with 9 bases in the middle. The CDR3 loop spans 12 amino acids. The CDR3 sequence: CASSFGAAEQYF. The CDR3 DNA sequence: TGCGCCAGCAGCTTCGGGGCTGCCGAGCAGTACTTC.

The chain employs TRBV7-8 and TRBJ1-2; D perhaps matches TRBD1 (5 bases). The CDR3 covers 13 residues. Germline V CDR1 and CDR2: SGHVS, FQNEAQ. Trimming cost V 1 base and J 4 bases, with 7 bases left between them. The CDR3, as DNA: TGTGCCAGCAGCTTAGGGGGCGTCTATGGCTACACCTTC. Translation gives CASSLGGVYGYTF.

The chain joins TRBV3-1 (or the pseudogene TRBV3-2) to TRBJ2-1; 8 positions match TRBD2. The junction had 8 bases not matched to a gene; V was cut back by 4 bases and J by 3 bases. CDR1 and CDR2 from the germline V gene are LGHDT and YNNKEL (reference sequence). CDR3 length equals 16 residues. CDR3 nucleotides: TGTGCCAGCAGCCGCGTCACTAGCGGTTACTACAATGAGCAGTTCTTC. As protein: CASSRVTSGYYNEQFF.

The rearrangement uses TRBV19 and TRBJ1-1, with D possibly being TRBD1 (5 bases). The CDR3 is made up of 13 amino acids. V was pared by 9 bases and J by 4 bases, with 15 bases between. Germline V lookup: CDR1 LNHDA, CDR2 SQIVND (reference sequence). The CDR3 nucleotides are TGTGCCAGCGTTGTAGGGGTGGGCACTGAAGCTTTCTTT. It codes for CASVVGVGTEAFF.

The V and J genes are TRBV19 and TRBJ1-5; D uncertain. The CDR3 is made up of 13 amino acids. Trimming took off 3 bases at V and 9 bases at J, with 12 bases between the two ends. Germline-derived CDR1 and CDR2 are LNHDA and SQIVND (reference sequence). CDR3 bases: TGTGCCAGTAGTATCCGAGAGACAACGCCCCAGCATTTT. This sequence encodes CASSIRETTPQHF. Based on the CDR3 plus reference TRBV19 and TRBJ1-5, the full variable domain is DGGITQSPKYLFRKEGQNVTLSCEQNLNHDAMYWYRQDPGQGLRLIYYSQIVNDFQKGDIAEGYSVSREKKESFPLTVTSAQKNPTAFYLCASSIRETTPQHFGDGTRLSIL.

V is TRBV28 and J is TRBJ1-1; D gene uncertain. The ends were cut back, 3 bases at V and 5 bases at J, with 13 bases in the middle. Germline-derived CDR1 and CDR2 are MDHEN and SYDVKM. This CDR3 has 14 residues. Here the CDR3 DNA reads TGTGCCAGCAGTTTGATTCGCGTCGAGACTGAAGCTTTCTTT. Its protein product is CASSLIRVETEAFF.

The genes are TRBV28 and TRBJ2-7; TRBD2 aligns across 8 bases. Germline assignment: CDR1 MDHEN and CDR2 SYDVKM. V lost 6 bases, J lost 4 bases, and 17 bases stayed unmatched. This CDR3 comprises 17 residues. Written as DNA, the CDR3 is TGTGCCAGCAGCTTAGTCCCCGCGTCGGGGGGGCGGTACGAGCAGTACTTC. This codes for CASSLVPASGGRYEQYF.